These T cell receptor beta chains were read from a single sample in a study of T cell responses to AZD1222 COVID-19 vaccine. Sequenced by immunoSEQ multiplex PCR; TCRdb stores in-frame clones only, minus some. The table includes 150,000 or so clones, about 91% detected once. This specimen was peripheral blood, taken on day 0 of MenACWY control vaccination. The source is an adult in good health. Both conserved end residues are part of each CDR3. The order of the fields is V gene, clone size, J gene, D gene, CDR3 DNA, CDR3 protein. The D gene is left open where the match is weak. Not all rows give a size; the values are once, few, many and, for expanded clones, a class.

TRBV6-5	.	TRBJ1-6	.	TGTGCCAGCAGAATGACAGGCTCCTATAATTCACCCCTCCACTTT	CASRMTGSYNSPLHF
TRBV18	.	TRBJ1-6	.	TGTGCCAGCAACACCGGCCCCCAGCCTAATTCACCCCTCCACTTT	CASNTGPQPNSPLHF
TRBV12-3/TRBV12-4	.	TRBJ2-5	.	TGTGCCAGCAGTTTAGCTAGCAGAGAGACCCAGTACTTC	CASSLASRETQYF
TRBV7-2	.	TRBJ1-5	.	TGTGCCAGCAGCCCAACAGGGTTTTGGCAGCCCCAGCATTTT	CASSPTGFWQPQHF
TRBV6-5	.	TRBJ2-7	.	TGTGCCAGCGTACCGCGGACATGGGGCCCCTACGAGCAGTACTTC	CASVPRTWGPYEQYF
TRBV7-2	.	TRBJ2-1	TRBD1	TGTGCCAGCAGCTTACCGCCCCGACAGGGGAATGAGCAGTTCTTC	CASSLPPRQGNEQFF
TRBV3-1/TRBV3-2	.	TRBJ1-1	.	TGTGCCAGCAGCAAATCCGGGTCGAACACTGAAGCTTTCTTT	CASSKSGSNTEAFF
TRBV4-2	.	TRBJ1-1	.	TGTGCCAGCAGCCAGGGTCTATGGAACACTGAAGCTTTCTTT	CASSQGLWNTEAFF
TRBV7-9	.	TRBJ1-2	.	TGTGCCAGCAGCTTCGACGGCTACTATGGCTACACCTTC	CASSFDGYYGYTF
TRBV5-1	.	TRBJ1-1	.	TGCGCCAGCAGCTTGGAAGCTCCAGGGACGGTAGCTTTCTTT	CASSLEAPGTVAFF
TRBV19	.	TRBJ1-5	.	TGTGCCAGTAGTATAGCCATGACAACCAAGGGTCAGCCCCAGCATTTT	CASSIAMTTKGQPQHF
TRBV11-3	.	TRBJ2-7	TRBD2	TGTGCCAGCAGCTTAGATGGGCTAGCGGGAGAGCAGTACTTC	CASSLDGLAGEQYF
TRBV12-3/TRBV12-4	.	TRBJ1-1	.	TGTGCCAGCAGTGGAGGACCTTCAACTGAAGCTTTCTTT	CASSGGPSTEAFF
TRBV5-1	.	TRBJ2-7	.	TGCGCCAGCAGCTTAGGTCTGGGCAGGGCGGTCTCCTACGAGCAGTACTTC	CASSLGLGRAVSYEQYF
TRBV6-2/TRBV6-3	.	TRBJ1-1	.	TGTGCCAGCAGTTACACGGGGGAGGTTACTGAAGCTTTCTTT	CASSYTGEVTEAFF
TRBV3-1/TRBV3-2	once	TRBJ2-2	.	TGTGCCAGCAGTCTTAGGGGGAGCACCGGGGAGCTGTTTTTT	CASSLRGSTGELFF
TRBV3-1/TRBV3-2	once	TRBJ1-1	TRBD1	TGTGCCAGCAGCACCGGACAGGGGAACACTGAAGCTTTCTTT	CASSTGQGNTEAFF
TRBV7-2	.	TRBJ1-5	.	TGTGCCAGCAGCTTAGCGCCAAGGCAGCCCCAGCATTTT	CASSLAPRQPQHF
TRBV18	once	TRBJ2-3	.	TGTGCCAGCTCACCGAGACAGGGCACAGATACGCAGTATTTT	CASSPRQGTDTQYF
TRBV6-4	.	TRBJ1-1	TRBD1	TGTGCCAGCAGGACAGGGCGATTGGGCACTGAAGCTTTCTTT	CASRTGRLGTEAFF
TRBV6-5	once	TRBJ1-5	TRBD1	TGTGCCAGCAGGGTACAGGGGGCGATTCCTCAGCCCCAGCATTTT	CASRVQGAIPQPQHF
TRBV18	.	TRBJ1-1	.	TGTGCCAGCTCACCCATACGGGACACTGAAGCTTTCTTT	CASSPIRDTEAFF
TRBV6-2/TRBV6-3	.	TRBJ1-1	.	TGTGCCAGCAGTTTAGTCAGGGACACTGAAGCTTTCTTT	CASSLVRDTEAFF
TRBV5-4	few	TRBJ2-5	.	TGTGCCAGCAGCTTATTGGGGGCCCAGTACTTC	CASSLLGAQYF
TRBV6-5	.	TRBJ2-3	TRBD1	TGTGCCAGCAGTTCCCAGACAGGGCGAGGCACAGATACGCAGTATTTT	CASSSQTGRGTDTQYF
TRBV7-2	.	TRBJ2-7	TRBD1	TGTGCCAGCAGCACCGACAGGGGCGACGAGCAGTACTTC	CASSTDRGDEQYF
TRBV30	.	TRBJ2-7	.	TGTGCCTGGGCCCTGGGCGCCTCCGAGCAGTACTTC	CAWALGASEQYF
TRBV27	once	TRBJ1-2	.	TGTGCCAGCAGTTTATCATCAGGCTTCTATGGCTACACCTTC	CASSLSSGFYGYTF